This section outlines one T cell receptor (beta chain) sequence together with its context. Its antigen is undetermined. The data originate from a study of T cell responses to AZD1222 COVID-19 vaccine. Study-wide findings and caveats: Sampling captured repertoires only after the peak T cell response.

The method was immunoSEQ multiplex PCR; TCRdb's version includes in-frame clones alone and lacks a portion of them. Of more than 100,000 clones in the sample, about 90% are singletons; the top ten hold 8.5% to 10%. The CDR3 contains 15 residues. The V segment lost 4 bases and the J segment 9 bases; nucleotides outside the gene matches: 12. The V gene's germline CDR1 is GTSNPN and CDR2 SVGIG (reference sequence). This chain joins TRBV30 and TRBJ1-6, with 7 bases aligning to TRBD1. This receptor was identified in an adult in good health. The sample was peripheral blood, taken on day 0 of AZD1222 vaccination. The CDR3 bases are TGTGCCTGGACCCGGGCCGACAGGGAGGGTTCACCCCTCCACTTT. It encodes CAWTRADREGSPLHF.